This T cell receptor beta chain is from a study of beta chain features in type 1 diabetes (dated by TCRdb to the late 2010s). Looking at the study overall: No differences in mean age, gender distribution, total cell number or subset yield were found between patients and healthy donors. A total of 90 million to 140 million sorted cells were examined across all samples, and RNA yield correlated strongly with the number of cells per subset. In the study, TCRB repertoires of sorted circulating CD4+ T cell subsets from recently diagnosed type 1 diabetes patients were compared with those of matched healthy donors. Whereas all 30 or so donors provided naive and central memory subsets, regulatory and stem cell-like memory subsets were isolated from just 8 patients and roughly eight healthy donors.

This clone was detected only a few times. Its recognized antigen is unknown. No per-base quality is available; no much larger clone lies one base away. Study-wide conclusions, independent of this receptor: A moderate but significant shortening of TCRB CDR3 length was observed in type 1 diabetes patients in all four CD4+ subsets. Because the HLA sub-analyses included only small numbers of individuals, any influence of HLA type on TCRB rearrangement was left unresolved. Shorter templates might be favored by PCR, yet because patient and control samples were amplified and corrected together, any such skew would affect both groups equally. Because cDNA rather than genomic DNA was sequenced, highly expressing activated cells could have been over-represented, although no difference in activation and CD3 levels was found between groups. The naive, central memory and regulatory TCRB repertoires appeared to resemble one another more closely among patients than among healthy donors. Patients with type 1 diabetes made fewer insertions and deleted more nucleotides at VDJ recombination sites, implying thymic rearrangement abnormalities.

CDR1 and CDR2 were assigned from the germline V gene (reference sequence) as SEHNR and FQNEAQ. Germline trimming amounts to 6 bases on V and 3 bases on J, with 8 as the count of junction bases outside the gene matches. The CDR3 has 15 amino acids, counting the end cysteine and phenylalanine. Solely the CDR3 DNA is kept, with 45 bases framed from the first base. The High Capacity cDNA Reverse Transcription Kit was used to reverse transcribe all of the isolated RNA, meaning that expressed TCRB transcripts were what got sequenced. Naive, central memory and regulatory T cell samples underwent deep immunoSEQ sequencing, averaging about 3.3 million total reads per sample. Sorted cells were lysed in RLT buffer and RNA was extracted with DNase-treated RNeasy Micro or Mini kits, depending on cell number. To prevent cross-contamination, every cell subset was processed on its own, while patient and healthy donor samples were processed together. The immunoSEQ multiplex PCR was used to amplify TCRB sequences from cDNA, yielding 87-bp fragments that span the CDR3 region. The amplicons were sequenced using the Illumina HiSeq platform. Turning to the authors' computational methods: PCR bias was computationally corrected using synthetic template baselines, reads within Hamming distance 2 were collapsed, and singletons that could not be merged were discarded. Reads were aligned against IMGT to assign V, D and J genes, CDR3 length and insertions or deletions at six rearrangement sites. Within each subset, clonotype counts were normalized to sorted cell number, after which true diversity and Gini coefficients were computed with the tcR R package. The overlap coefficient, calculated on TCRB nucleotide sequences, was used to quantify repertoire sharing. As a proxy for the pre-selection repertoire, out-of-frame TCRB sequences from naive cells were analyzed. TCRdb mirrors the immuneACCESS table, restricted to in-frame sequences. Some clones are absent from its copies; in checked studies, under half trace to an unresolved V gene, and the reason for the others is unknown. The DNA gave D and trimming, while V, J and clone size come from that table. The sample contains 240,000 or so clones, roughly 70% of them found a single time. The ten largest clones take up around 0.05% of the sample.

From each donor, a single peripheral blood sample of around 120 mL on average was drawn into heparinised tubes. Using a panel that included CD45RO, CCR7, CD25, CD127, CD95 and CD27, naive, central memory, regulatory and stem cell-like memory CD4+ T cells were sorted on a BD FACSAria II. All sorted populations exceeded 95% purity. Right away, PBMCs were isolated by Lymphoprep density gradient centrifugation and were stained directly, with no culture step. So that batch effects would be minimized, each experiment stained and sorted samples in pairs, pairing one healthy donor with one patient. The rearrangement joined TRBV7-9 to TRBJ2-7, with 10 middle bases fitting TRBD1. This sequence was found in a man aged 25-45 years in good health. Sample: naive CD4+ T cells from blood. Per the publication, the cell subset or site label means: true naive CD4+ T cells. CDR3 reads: CASRDPGQGIYEQYF. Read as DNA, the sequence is TGTGCCAGCAGAGACCCGGGACAGGGGATCTACGAGCAGTACTTC. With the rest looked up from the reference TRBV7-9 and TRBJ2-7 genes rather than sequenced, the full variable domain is DTGVSQNPRHKITKRGQNVTFRCDPISEHNRLYWYRQTLGQGPEFLTYFQNEAQLEKSRLLSDRFSAERPKGSFSTLEIQRTEQGDSAMYLCASRDPGQGIYEQYFGPGTRLTVT.